The 15 T cell receptor beta chains in this list originate from one sample, sequenced in a study of blood T cells in healthy people across ages (dated by TCRdb to between 2015 and 2016). The library was produced with 5' RACE. The run used an Illumina HiSeq 2500. A second 7 to 11 cycle PCR used a sample-barcoded 5' primer and a J-beta primer mix. TCRdb ran its own pipeline on the public reads, namely fastp trimming at Q25 and MiXCR clone calling, and kept in-frame beta chains. Records with the same CDR3 protein are collapsed into one entry carrying the most frequent genes and DNA. This sample has about 680,000 distinct CDR3 sequences in its table, and approximately 49% of those were observed once. Around a third of the sample rests with the top ten. Sequenced input: blood. Source of these receptors: a woman aged 55 to 70 in good health.

The rearrangement links TRBV20-1 to TRBJ2-7, with D tentatively TRBD2 (6 bases). The V and J ends lost 3 bases and 7 bases respectively, with 22 bases between them. The CDR3 is 15 residues long. The V gene's germline CDR1 is DFQATT and CDR2 SNEGSKA (reference sequence). CDR3 in amino acids: CSARHSGRGTNEQYF. CDR3 nucleotide sequence: TGCAGTGCTAGGCACTCGGGGCGGGGTACCAATGAGCAGTACTTC.

J is TRBJ2-7 and V is TRBV10-3, with a weak D call TRBD1 (5 bases). The V end was cut by 3 bases, the J end by 7 bases, with 13 bases between. The CDR3 extends over 13 amino acids. CDR1 and CDR2 (germline): ENHRY, SYGVKD. The CDR3, as DNA: TGTGCCATCAGTGAACAGGACCGCTGGGAGCAGTACTTC. Translation gives CAISEQDRWEQYF.

The V call is TRBV4-2, the J call TRBJ1-4; D is possibly TRBD1 (6 bases). V lost 3 bases, J lost 1 base, and 12 bases lay in between. The CDR3 loop spans 16 amino acids. The germline CDR1 and CDR2 sequences are LGHNA and YNFKEQ. For the CDR3, the DNA is TGTGCCAGCAGCCAGGCGAACAGGGAAACTAATGAAAAACTGTTTTTT. This sequence encodes CASSQANRETNEKLFF.

The genes are TRBV12-3 or TRBV12-4 and TRBJ1-2; 8 bases line up with TRBD1. The trim removed 5 bases at V and 8 bases at J, leaving 7 bases unmatched. The CDR3 extends over 13 amino acids. The CDR3 DNA sequence: TGTGCCAGCAGTCCCAGGACAGGGACGGGCTACACCTTC. Protein: CASSPRTGTGYTF.

This chain connects TRBV6-1 to TRBJ1-1; perhaps TRBD1 as D (5 bases). V was cut by 2 bases and J by 7 bases, with 11 bases left in between. Germline V gene lookup returns CDR1 MNHNS and CDR2 SASEGT. There are 13 residues in the CDR3. CDR3 sequence reads: CASSEMRQGEAFF. CDR3 in DNA: TGTGCCAGCAGTGAAATGAGGCAGGGTGAAGCTTTCTTT.

This clonotype appeared many times. The chain employs TRBV10-3 and TRBJ1-1, with no clear D. Germline assignment: CDR1 ENHRY and CDR2 SYGVKD. V dropped 7 bases and J dropped 1 base, with 13 bases sitting between them. This CDR3 comprises 14 residues. DNA for the CDR3: TGTGCCATCACGGCCCAGTGGCCGAACACTGAAGCTTTCTTT. This codes for CAITAQWPNTEAFF.

This clonotype was detected only a few times. V is TRBV7-9 and J is TRBJ1-2, with 8 bases that match TRBD1. The CDR3 totals 15 residues. Per germline, CDR1 SEHNR and CDR2 FQNEAQ (reference sequence). V was clipped by 1 base and J by 3 bases; unmatched bases: 4. CDR3: CASSLGTGYHYGYTF. CDR3 coding DNA: TGTGCCAGCAGCTTAGGGACAGGGTATCACTATGGCTACACCTTC.

The chain carries TRBV5-1 and TRBJ2-1; 8 positions match TRBD1. The J call may be in error: the DNA end matches TRBJ2-7 better. CDR3 length equals 16 residues. Germline V lookup: CDR1 SGHRS, CDR2 YFSETQ. CDR3 sequence (DNA): TGCGCCAGCAGCTTGGCGGTGGACAGGGCATACAATGAGCAGTACTTC. Its protein is CASSLAVDRAYNEQYF.

This chain connects TRBV6-6 to TRBJ1-6; no firm D call. Trimming left V 8 bases short and J 0 bases short, with 11 bases between. The germline V gene has CDR1 MNHNY and CDR2 SVGAGI (reference sequence). The CDR3 runs 15 residues. Written as DNA, the CDR3 is TGTGCCAGCTCTGTAGCGTTCTCCTATAATTCACCCCTCCACTTT. This gives the protein CASSVAFSYNSPLHF.

A few counts support this clonotype. The chain is built from TRBV14 and TRBJ2-1, with D tentatively TRBD1 (5 bases). Germline V gives CDR1 SGHDN, CDR2 FVKESK. Trimming removed 2 bases from V and 11 bases from J, with 10 bases in between. The CDR3 spans 12 residues. CDR3 coding DNA: TGTGCCAGCAGCCAAACCCCAGGGAAGCAGTTCTTC. It is translated as CASSQTPGKQFF.

V is TRBV4-3 and J is TRBJ2-5; no definite D call. The V end lost 4 bases, the J end lost 2 bases, and 14 bases lay between the germline ends. The CDR3 has 15 amino acids. Germline-derived CDR1 and CDR2 are LGHNA and YSLEER. CDR3 bases: TGCGCCAGCAGCCCCCGAAGGGCACAGCAAGAGACCCAGTACTTC. This sequence encodes CASSPRRAQQETQYF.

This clonotype was recorded a few times. The V call is TRBV4-3, the J call TRBJ2-6; possibly TRBD2 for D (6 bases). Trimming stripped 3 bases from V and 2 bases from J, with 17 bases between. CDR3 size: 18 residues. In germline, CDR1 is LGHNA, CDR2 YSLEER. CDR3 sequence (DNA): TGCGCCAGCAGCCAGTCGGCACGGACTAACCCTGGGGCCAACGTCCTGACTTTC. Protein: CASSQSARTNPGANVLTF.

The chain recombines TRBV7-2 with TRBJ1-2, with unresolved D. Between the trimmed V and J ends, which lost 7 bases and 1 base, there was a span of 7 bases. CDR1 is SGHTA, CDR2 FQGNSA, per germline. The CDR3 runs to 12 residues. The CDR3 reads CASNPSNYGYTF. The CDR3 DNA reads as TGTGCCAGCAATCCTAGTAACTATGGCTACACCTTC.

The V and J genes are TRBV4-3 and TRBJ2-2; D is uncertain. V was pared by 4 bases and J by 5 bases, with 11 bases between. Germline V gene lookup returns CDR1 LGHNA and CDR2 YSLEER. This CDR3 is built from 14 residues. CDR3 coding DNA: TGCGCCAGCAGCCCCGGACCGCAAACCGGGGAGCTGTTTTTT. Translation gives CASSPGPQTGELFF.

This rearrangement joins TRBV20-1 to TRBJ2-7; 7 bases map to TRBD2. Gene TRBJ2-5 matches the end of the DNA better, so the J call may be wrong. The CDR3 spans 12 residues. Per germline, CDR1 DFQATT and CDR2 SNEGSKA (reference sequence). Here the CDR3 reads CSAQRGEETQYF. The CDR3 DNA sequence: TGCAGTGCACAGCGGGGAGAAGAGACCCAGTACTTC.